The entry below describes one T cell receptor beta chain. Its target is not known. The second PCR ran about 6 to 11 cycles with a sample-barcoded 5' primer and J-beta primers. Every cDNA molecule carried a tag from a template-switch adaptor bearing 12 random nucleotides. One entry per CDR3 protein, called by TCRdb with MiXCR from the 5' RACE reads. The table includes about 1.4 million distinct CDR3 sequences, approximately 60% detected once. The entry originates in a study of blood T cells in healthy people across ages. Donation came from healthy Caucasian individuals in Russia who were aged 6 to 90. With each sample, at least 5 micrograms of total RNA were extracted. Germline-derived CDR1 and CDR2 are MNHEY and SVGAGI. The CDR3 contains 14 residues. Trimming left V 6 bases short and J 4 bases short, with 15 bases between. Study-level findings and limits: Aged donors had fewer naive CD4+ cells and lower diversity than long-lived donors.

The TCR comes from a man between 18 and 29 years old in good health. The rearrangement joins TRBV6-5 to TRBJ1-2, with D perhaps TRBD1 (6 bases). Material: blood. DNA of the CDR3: TGTGCCAGCAGCCTAAATCAAGGGGGCTATGGCTACACCTTC. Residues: CASSLNQGGYGYTF.